This T cell receptor beta chain was observed in a study of blood T cells in healthy people across ages. Study background: Capture by template switching was about one barcoded beta molecule per two T cells.

Germline V gene sequence: CDR1 DFQATT, CDR2 SNEGSKA (reference sequence). Trimming left V 5 bases short and J 4 bases short, with 8 bases between. This CDR3 contains 11 residues. Study-wide points: While age rose, TCR beta diversity per million T cells dropped in a roughly linear way.

Caucasian individuals from Russia who were healthy and aged about 6 to 95 acted as donors. Each donor gave ten milliliters of peripheral blood. Then a second PCR, running about 7 to 11 cycles, was carried out with a sample-barcoded 5' primer and a J-beta primer mix. TCRdb passed the 5' RACE reads through MiXCR, listing each CDR3 protein once. The table lists under 2,000,000 distinct CDR3 sequences, approximately 50% of them singletons. This clonotype was seen a handful of times. The antigen is undetermined. The receptor was isolated from a woman in her forties in good health. The V call is TRBV20-1, the J call TRBJ1-2, with a tentative D call TRBD1 (5 bases). Sequencing was performed on blood. The CDR3 coding sequence is TGCAGTGCTTCGGGGGTCTATGGCTACACCTTC. This codes for CSASGVYGYTF.